Shown below are 11 T cell receptor beta chains from a single sample sequenced in a study of CD4 and CD8 cells across lung adenocarcinoma regions listed by TCRdb under 2018. Library creation used PCR. Instrument on record: HiSeq X Ten. TCRdb applied fastp at Q25 and MiXCR to the public reads, then kept only in-frame beta chains. Here each entry gathers all rows of one CDR3 protein and keeps the most common genes and DNA. The sample profile shows more than 25,000 distinct CDR3 sequences; about 50% of them were found once. Under 50% of the sample is taken by the ten largest. Sequencing was carried out using CD8+ T cells from the center of a lung tumor. Taken with the paper, the label for cell subset or site translates to: tumor center region. The receptor set was obtained from a male donor with lung adenocarcinoma. The CD4 and CD8 labels of this study may be unreliable.

The rearrangement links TRBV6-1 to TRBJ2-5, with TRBD1 matching 8 bases. The J call may be in error: the DNA end matches TRBJ2-7 better. This CDR3 spans 14 amino acids. Looked up from germline, CDR1 is MNHNS and CDR2 is SASEGT. Written as DNA, the CDR3 is TGTGCCAGCAGAAAACAGGGGGTCCGGTACGAGCAGTACTTC. Residues: CASRKQGVRYEQYF.

This clonotype has at least ten counts. The CDR3 spells CATSDRRYRDGNTQYF. The CDR3 nucleotides read TGTGCCACCAGTGATCGTAGATACAGGGACGGGAATACGCAGTATTTT. This chain joins TRBV24-1 and TRBJ2-3, with D tentatively TRBD1 (6 bases). The germline CDR1 and CDR2 sequences are KGHDR and SFDVKD. CDR3 size: 16 residues. V was cut by 3 bases and J by 7 bases, with 19 bases left in between.

This clonotype is judged medium-sized. The chain is built from TRBV6-1 and TRBJ2-2; D not resolved. The ends were cut back, 1 base at V and 6 bases at J, with 9 bases in the middle. This CDR3 is 14 amino acids long. From germline, CDR1 is MNHNS and CDR2 SASEGT. The CDR3 DNA sequence: TGTGCCAGCAGTGAAGATACCAGTTCCGGGGAGCTGTTTTTT. Translation gives CASSEDTSSGELFF.

Ten or more counts support this clonotype. V gene TRBV14 combines with J gene TRBJ2-3, with D possibly being TRBD1 (6 bases). V shed 0 bases and J shed 2 bases, with 12 bases lying between them. The CDR3 extends over 16 amino acids. Per the germline V gene, CDR1 is SGHDN and CDR2 is FVKESK. CDR3 amino acids: CASSQDRGLNTDTQYF. CDR3 sequence (DNA): TGTGCCAGCAGCCAAGACAGGGGCCTTAACACAGATACGCAGTATTTT.

A few counts support this clonotype. This sequence joins TRBV7-8 and TRBJ1-1; the D is unclear. V lost 8 bases and J lost 5, with 18 bases in between. The CDR3 covers 14 residues. Germline-derived CDR1 and CDR2 are SGHVS and FQNEAQ. The CDR3 sequence: CASLPPLDRTEAFF. The CDR3 DNA sequence: TGTGCCAGCCTCCCTCCGTTAGACCGGACTGAAGCTTTCTTT.

The gene calls are TRBV6-1 and TRBJ1-6, with D unresolved. The CDR3 loop spans 14 amino acids. Germline V CDR1 and CDR2: MNHNS, SASEGT. V was shortened by 7 bases and J by 3 bases, with 10 bases between the two germline ends. The CDR3 loop reads CASTAHNYNSPLHF. The DNA for the CDR3 is TGTGCCAGCACGGCGCACAACTATAATTCACCCCTCCACTTT.

By share, this clonotype counts as medium-sized. The V and J genes are TRBV6-5 and TRBJ2-1, with 12 bases that match TRBD2. Germline V lookup: CDR1 MNHEY, CDR2 SVGAGI. The V and J ends lost 5 bases and 3 bases, in that order; junction bases with no gene match: 5. The CDR3 is 16 residues long. DNA for the CDR3: TGTGCCAGCAGTACTAGGACTAGCGGGAACTACAATGAGCAGTTCTTC. Residues: CASSTRTSGNYNEQFF.

This clonotype was recorded many times. J is TRBJ2-7 and V is TRBV6-1; D might be TRBD2 (5 bases). Trimming cost V 11 bases and J 2 bases, with 16 bases left between them. The CDR3 runs to 13 residues. In germline, CDR1 is MNHNS, CDR2 SASEGT. CDR3 sequence reads: CACSMERTYEQYF. CDR3 nucleotide sequence: TGTGCCTGCTCCATGGAGCGGACCTACGAGCAGTACTTC.

This clonotype was found once. This chain uses TRBV6-1 with TRBJ2-4; TRBD2 is a possible D gene (6 bases). The CDR3 spans 16 residues. Germline V gives CDR1 MNHNS, CDR2 SASEGT. The germline V and J ends were trimmed by 8 bases and 10 bases, with 27 bases remaining between them. The CDR3 reads CASRVAGLWAKDIQYF. CDR3 DNA: TGTGCCAGCCGTGTCGCGGGGCTGTGGGCCAAAGATATTCAGTACTTC.

A remark on this clonotype: An end of the junction does not agree with germline; a read error may underlie this. V usage is TRBV10-2 and J usage is TRBJ2-3; 9 nucleotides agree with TRBD2. Germline V gives CDR1 WSHSY, CDR2 SAAADI. The CDR3 covers 17 residues. The CDR3 sequence is CASSAPPGLADPETQYF. CDR3 DNA: TGCGCCAGCAGTGCCCCTCCGGGACTAGCTGACCCAGAGACCCAGTACTTT.

This chain links TRBV6-1 with TRBJ2-5; possibly TRBD2 for D (6 bases). The J call may be in error: the DNA end matches TRBJ2-3 better. The CDR3 consists of 13 residues. Germline-derived CDR1 and CDR2 are MNHNS and SASEGT. In DNA form, the CDR3 reads TGTGCCACCGGACTAACTCACCCAGAGACCCAGTATTTT. It is translated as CATGLTHPETQYF.